Listed here is a single TCR beta chain. What it recognizes is unknown. This sample is part of a study of blood T cells in healthy people across ages. Drawing of peripheral blood yielded about 10 milliliters from each donor. This CDR3 is 14 amino acids long. Germline loops: CDR1 MDHEN, CDR2 SYDVKM. V lost 6 bases and J lost 4; bases outside the gene matches: 7. Study outcomes and limitations: Considered underestimates were the diversity estimates obtained from one million T cells. With donor CMV status unknown, expanded clonotype changes were possibly confounded.

Combining a sample-barcoded 5' primer with a J-beta primer mix, a second PCR ran for roughly 7 to 11 cycles. TCRdb reprocessed the 5' RACE reads via MiXCR and lists one record per CDR3 protein. In the table there are about 1.6 million distinct CDR3 sequences, about 32% of which are singletons. This clonotype originated in a woman aged 25 to 39 in good health. Sequences were obtained from blood. The chain employs TRBV28 and TRBJ1-2, with TRBD1 matching 8 bases. The CDR3 DNA follows: TGTGCCAGCAGCCAACAGGGGGATCTCTATGGCTACACCTTC. Protein sequence: CASSQQGDLYGYTF.